The rows below give T cell receptor beta chains drawn from one sample of a study of T cells in Graves' hyperthyroidism and ophthalmopathy. TCRdb reprocessed the multiplex PCR reads via MiXCR and lists one record per CDR3 protein. The sample has roughly 420,000 distinct CDR3 sequences, about a sixth seen once. Source material: blood. The source of these receptors is a woman between 18 and 29 years old with Graves' hyperthyroidism. The CDR3 runs from the conserved cysteine through the conserved F or W. D genes are given only for firm matches. A row's size may be missing; if present it is once, few, many or a size class.

v_call	clone_size	j_call	d_call	cdr3_nt	cdr3_aa
TRBV18	many	TRBJ2-1	-	TGTGCCAGCTCACCAGGGACGCGAGACAATGAGCAGTTCTTC	CASSPGTRDNEQFF
TRBV28	many	TRBJ1-2	TRBD1	TGTGCCAGCAGTTTTAATACCGGGACAGACAAGAACTATGGCTACACCTTC	CASSFNTGTDKNYGYTF
TRBV20-1	many	TRBJ1-1	-	TGCAGTGCTGAGGGGGGGGGTCGCCCTGAAGCTTTCTTT	CSAEGGGRPEAFF
TRBV6-2/TRBV6-3	few	TRBJ2-1	-	TGTGCCAGCACCAAAGAGGACAGAAACAATGAGCAGTTCTTC	CASTKEDRNNEQFF
TRBV7-9	-	TRBJ2-1	-	TGTGCCAGCAGCTTACCATCCGGGGGCCGGAATGAGCAGTTCTTC	CASSLPSGGRNEQFF
TRBV18	many	TRBJ2-3	TRBD2	TGTGCCAGCTCACGGGCTAGCGGAGTGGATACGCAGTATTTT	CASSRASGVDTQYF
TRBV20-1	many	TRBJ2-3	-	TGCAGTGCTGAACGGGGAATAGAGACAGATACGCAGTATTTT	CSAERGIETDTQYF
TRBV5-1	many	TRBJ1-5	-	TGCGCCAGCAGCTCGGGAGCAGGTCAGCCCCAGCATTTT	CASSSGAGQPQHF
TRBV27	many	TRBJ2-5	-	TGTGCCAGCAGTCCGCGGACCGGCTCGGAGACCCAGTACTTC	CASSPRTGSETQYF
TRBV20-1	many	TRBJ2-7	TRBD2	TGCAGTGCTAGAGGGACTAGCGGGAGGAGCTCCTACGAGCAGTACTTC	CSARGTSGRSSYEQYF
TRBV2	many	TRBJ2-7	-	TGTGCCAGCAGTGAGGGGGAGGACCCCCGGATGGAGCAGTACTTC	CASSEGEDPRMEQYF
TRBV5-6	few	TRBJ2-7	TRBD2	TGTGCCAGCAGGCTTCTAGCGGGGGCCGTCTACGAGCAGTACTTC	CASRLLAGAVYEQYF
TRBV28	many	TRBJ1-3	TRBD1	TGTGCCAGCAGGACTGAACCGGGACAGGGGGCGCGGACCATATATTTT	CASRTEPGQGARTIYF
TRBV28	many	TRBJ1-3	-	TGTGCCAGCAGTTTATCAACAAATTTACAGGGCACTGAAGGAAACACCATATATTTT	CASSLSTNLQGTEGNTIYF
TRBV12-3/TRBV12-4	many	TRBJ1-5	-	TGTGCCAGCAGTCCGGCTGGCAGCTCTAGCAATCAGCCCCAGCATTTT	CASSPAGSSSNQPQHF
TRBV6-1	few	TRBJ2-5	TRBD2	TGTGCCAGCAGTGAGACTAGCGGGGGGCTGGAGACCCAGTACTTC	CASSETSGGLETQYF
TRBV2	many	TRBJ1-1	-	TGTGCCAGCAGTGATGTCAGGGTCGGGGAAGCTTTCTTT	CASSDVRVGEAFF
TRBV13	many	TRBJ2-3	TRBD2	TGTGCCAGCAGCCCCCTTAGCGGGAGGAATTTAGATACGCAGTATTTT	CASSPLSGRNLDTQYF
TRBV5-4	-	TRBJ2-3	TRBD2	TGTGCCAGCAGCCCCGGCCCAGGTAGCGGGAGGGCCGAGTATACGCAGTATTTT	CASSPGPGSGRAEYTQYF
TRBV29-1	-	TRBJ2-2	-	TGCAGCGTTGGGGACGCCGGGGAGCTGTTTTTT	CSVGDAGELFF
TRBV20-1	many	TRBJ2-3	TRBD1	TGCAGTGCGAGGACAGGTACCACAGATACGCAGTATTTT	CSARTGTTDTQYF
TRBV12-3/TRBV12-4	many	TRBJ1-3	-	TGTGCCAGCAGTTTTAGATCGGGAGCCAGCTCTGGAAACACCATATATTTT	CASSFRSGASSGNTIYF
TRBV5-4	-	TRBJ2-3	TRBD2	TGTGCCAGCAGCCCCGGGACTAGCGGGAGATCTCCATATACGCAGTATTTT	CASSPGTSGRSPYTQYF
TRBV29-1	many	TRBJ1-5	TRBD1	TGCAGCGTCGCGGGGACAGGGGGCCAGCCCCAGCATTTT	CSVAGTGGQPQHF
TRBV5-8	many	TRBJ2-4	TRBD2	TGTGCCAGCAGCTTGGCCATGACGGGGGGTGACATTCAGTACTTC	CASSLAMTGGDIQYF
TRBV6-1	many	TRBJ2-5	-	TGTGCCAGCAGTGATGGGCAGATGAAGACCCAGTACTTC	CASSDGQMKTQYF
TRBV30	many	TRBJ2-3	TRBD2	TGTGCCTGGAGCCCAGGAGTAGCGGGGAGGTGGGATACGCAGTATTTT	CAWSPGVAGRWDTQYF
TRBV12-3/TRBV12-4	-	TRBJ1-6	-	TGTGCCAGCAGTTTCAGGGTATCACCCCTCCACTTT	CASSFRVSPLHF
TRBV5-5	many	TRBJ1-4	-	TGTGCCAGCAGCTTACAGGGATCCAATGAAAAACTGTTTTTT	CASSLQGSNEKLFF
TRBV5-1	-	TRBJ2-1	-	TGCGCCAGCAGCTTGAACGGGGGCTTGCAGTTCTTC	CASSLNGGLQFF
TRBV12-5	many	TRBJ1-1	-	TGTGCTAGTGGTTTGGAACAGGGACAAGGCACTGAAGCTTTCTTT	CASGLEQGQGTEAFF
TRBV20-1	-	TRBJ2-3	TRBD2	TGCAGTGGAGCGGGGGGGGGGGAGGATACGCAGTATTTT	CSGAGGGEDTQYF
TRBV7-9	once	TRBJ2-5	TRBD1	TGTGCCAGCAGCTCGGGACAGGGTATGACGGAGACCCAGTACTTC	CASSSGQGMTETQYF
TRBV7-6	many	TRBJ1-6	-	TGTGCCAGCAGCCGTCTCATCGGGGGTACTTCACCCCTCCACTTT	CASSRLIGGTSPLHF
TRBV19	many	TRBJ1-1	-	TGTGCCAGTGGACTTGGGGGGGTCGGGGCTTTCTTT	CASGLGGVGAFF
TRBV20-1	many	TRBJ1-2	TRBD1	TGCAGTGCTAGCTCCCCGGGAGGGGGCGTATATGGCTACACCTTC	CSASSPGGGVYGYTF
TRBV2	once	TRBJ2-5	-	TGTGCCAGCACCTACCGACCTGATGAGACCCAGTACTTC	CASTYRPDETQYF
TRBV27	-	TRBJ2-7	-	TGTGCCAGCAGTTTGGTTCATACATTCCTCTTATTGATGGGGACGACTTTGGCCGAGCAGTACTTC	CASSLVHTFLLLMGTTLAEQYF
TRBV7-9	many	TRBJ2-2	-	TGTGCCAGCAGCTCGGGACTCCAGGTGTGGGCCGGGGAGCTGTTTTTT	CASSSGLQVWAGELFF
TRBV27	many	TRBJ2-7	-	TGTGCCAGCAGTTTAATCGGCGACGAGCAGTACTTC	CASSLIGDEQYF
TRBV4-1	few	TRBJ2-3	-	TGCGCCAGCAGCCAAGATTCGGTATTTGGGACAGATACGCAGTATTTT	CASSQDSVFGTDTQYF
TRBV12-3/TRBV12-4	many	TRBJ2-1	TRBD2	TGTGCCAGCAGTTTTTCCCCCGGACTAGCGGGAAGTAAGCAGTTCTTC	CASSFSPGLAGSKQFF
TRBV20-1	-	TRBJ2-4	-	TGCAGCACGGAGGGGGCTGGAAACATTCAGTACTTC	CSTEGAGNIQYF
TRBV19	-	TRBJ2-3	TRBD2	TGTGCCAGTAGTGCCTGGAGTGCGGGGGTTAACACAGATACGCAGTATTTT	CASSAWSAGVNTDTQYF